The 13 T cell receptor beta chains listed next were all sequenced from one sample in a study of T cells in Graves' hyperthyroidism and ophthalmopathy. The investigators amplified TCR beta CDR3 regions from RNA transcripts. The primer set for the first-round RT-PCR of the TCR CDR3 was HTBI. TCRdb called the multiplex PCR reads again in MiXCR, with one record for every CDR3 protein. This table has hundreds of thousands of distinct CDR3 sequences, around 15% appearing once. Sequencing was carried out using blood. These receptors were taken from a woman under 30 with Graves' hyperthyroidism.

This clonotype was counted ten times or more. The rearrangement uses TRBV2 and TRBJ1-3; maybe TRBD1 (5 bases). The CDR3 has 16 residues. Trimming shortened V by 10 bases and J by 0 bases, and 19 bases separated the two germline ends. Germline CDR1 and CDR2: SNHLY and FYNNEI. CDR3 in amino acids: CATVKGQGDSGNTIYF. The CDR3 region has the DNA TGTGCCACCGTAAAAGGTCAGGGCGACTCTGGAAACACCATATATTTT.

The rearrangement links TRBV6-2 or TRBV6-3 to TRBJ2-7, with TRBD2 identical over 12 bases. This CDR3 contains 17 residues. V trimming: 0 bases; J trimming: 6 bases; junction bases outside the gene matches: 9. The germline CDR1 and CDR2 sequences are MNHEY and SVGEGT. Here the CDR3 reads CASSYSASGRAVVEQYF. The CDR3 region has the DNA TGTGCCAGCAGTTACTCCGCTAGCGGGAGGGCTGTGGTCGAGCAGTACTTC.

The chain combines TRBV7-2 with TRBJ2-3; D possibly corresponds to TRBD2 (6 bases). CDR1 and CDR2 (germline): SGHTA, FQGNSA. V was shortened by 4 bases and J by 0 bases, with 14 bases between the two germline ends. The CDR3 is 16 amino acids. The CDR3 protein is CASSSGDFYSTDTQYF. The CDR3, as DNA: TGTGCCAGCAGCTCCGGGGACTTCTATAGCACAGATACGCAGTATTTT.

This clonotype has a count of ten or more. The genes are TRBV30 and TRBJ1-5, with 7 positions matching TRBD1. Trimming cost V 3 bases and J 6 bases; bases outside gene matches: 8. The CDR3 has 14 amino acids. Germline V lookup: CDR1 GTSNPN, CDR2 SVGIG (reference sequence). The CDR3 loop reads CAWSTQGVAQPQHF. CDR3 in DNA: TGTGCCTGGAGCACTCAGGGGGTAGCTCAGCCCCAGCATTTT.

CDR3 sequence reads: CASSEWDRGPYEQYF. The CDR3 DNA reads as TGTGCCAGCAGCGAGTGGGACAGGGGCCCCTACGAGCAGTACTTC. J is TRBJ2-7 and V is TRBV9; 10 bases are a match to TRBD1. CDR3 length: 15 residues. Germline CDR1 and CDR2: SGDLS and YYNGEE. V was clipped by 3 bases and J by 2 bases; unmatched bases: 5.

In this sample, this clonotype turned up a few times. The rearrangement links TRBV5-6 to TRBJ1-5; D ambiguous. CDR1 is SGHDT, CDR2 YYEEEE, per germline. The CDR3 is 14 amino acids. The V end lost 2 bases, the J end lost 9 bases, and 15 bases lay between the germline ends. For the CDR3, the DNA is TGTGCCAGCAGCTTAGGAGGGAATCACCGGCCCCAGCATTTT. Translation gives CASSLGGNHRPQHF. The entire variable domain, with the rest obtained from reference TRBV5-6 and TRBJ1-5, is as follows: DAGVTQSPTHLIKTRGQQVTLRCSPKSGHDTVSWYQQALGQGPQFIFQYYEEEERQRGNFPDRFSGHQFPNYSSELNVNALLLGDSALYLCASSLGGNHRPQHFGDGTRLSIL.

This clonotype has more than one count but fewer than ten. The chain employs TRBV4-1 and TRBJ2-3, with TRBD2 matching 7 bases. Germline V gene data show CDR1 as MGHRA and CDR2 as YSYEKL. J was trimmed by 1 base and V by 2 bases; bases with no gene match: 9. The CDR3 runs 17 residues. This chain's CDR3 is CASSQPGRGLRTDTQYF. The CDR3 region has the DNA TGCGCCAGCAGCCAACCAGGGAGGGGACTTCGCACAGATACGCAGTATTTT.

This rearrangement joins TRBV6-2 or TRBV6-3 to TRBJ2-7; 7 bases fit TRBD2. The CDR3 sequence is 14 residues long. Germline-derived CDR1 and CDR2 are MNHEY and SVGEGT. With 5 bases clipped from V and 4 bases from J, the junction kept 8 bases outside the gene matches. The chain's CDR3 is CASSGTRTRYEQYF. The CDR3 bases are TGTGCCAGCAGTGGAACGCGGACTAGGTACGAGCAGTACTTC.

This clonotype was counted only a few times. V and J are TRBV6-1 and TRBJ2-7; the match to TRBD1 covers 8 bases. Germline values: CDR1 MNHNS, CDR2 SASEGT. The trim removed 7 bases at V and 6 bases at J, leaving 8 bases unmatched. The CDR3 is 13 residues long. CDR3 nucleotides: TGTGCCAGCATCGGACCAGGGGGCGGCGAGCAGTACTTC. This translates into CASIGPGGGEQYF.

At least ten counts were recorded for this clonotype. J is TRBJ2-1 and V is TRBV2, with 8 bases identical to TRBD1. Per germline, CDR1 SNHLY and CDR2 FYNNEI. This CDR3 region has 15 residues. The V gene end was trimmed by 2 bases and the J gene end by 2 bases; junction bases not matched to a gene: 2. The CDR3 region has the DNA TGTGCCAGCAGTGAAAGGACAGGGCCCTACAATGAGCAGTTCTTC. Translation: CASSERTGPYNEQFF.

V gene TRBV5-1 combines with J gene TRBJ2-7; possibly TRBD2 for D (6 bases). V lost 4 bases and J lost 3, with 11 bases in between. This CDR3 has 13 residues. Germline CDR1 SGHRS, CDR2 YFSETQ. The DNA for the CDR3 is TGCGCCAGCAGCCGGATCGGGAGCTACGAGCAGTACTTC. Its translation is CASSRIGSYEQYF.

The V and J genes are TRBV18 and TRBJ2-5; the D gene is possibly TRBD2 (5 bases). The CDR3 loop spans 15 amino acids. V lost 3 bases and J lost 3, with 14 bases in between. In germline, CDR1 is KGHSH, CDR2 LQKENI. In nucleotides, the CDR3 is TGTGCCAGCTCACCGGCGGCAGGAGGTGAAGAGACCCAGTACTTC. It translates to CASSPAAGGEETQYF. Supplemented by reference TRBV18 and TRBJ2-5, the full variable domain reads NAGVMQNPRHLVRRRGQEARLRCSPMKGHSHVYWYRQLPEEGLKFMVYLQKENIIDESGMPKERFSAEFPKEGPSILRIQQVVRGDSAAYFCASSPAAGGEETQYFGPGTRLLVL.

In its sample, this clonotype was seen many times. J is TRBJ2-7 and V is TRBV4-1; no clear D gene. Germline CDR1 and CDR2: MGHRA and YSYEKL. CDR3 length: 14 amino acids. V shed 0 bases and J shed 3 bases, with 9 bases lying between them. The CDR3 sequence: CASSQDRVGYEQYF. DNA for the CDR3: TGCGCCAGCAGCCAAGATAGGGTGGGCTACGAGCAGTACTTC.